These 25 T cell receptor beta chains originate from one sample sequenced in a study of blood T cell repertoires in COVID-19. Assay used: immunoSEQ multiplex PCR; TCRdb lists only in-frame clones, some missing. The sample lists 120,000 or so clones, approximately 90% occurring once. Sequencing was performed on peripheral blood. The receptor source for this set is a woman aged 80 or over with acute or convalescent COVID-19.

The chain is built from TRBV6-5 and TRBJ2-2; the D is unclear. V lost 2 bases and J lost 6, with 10 bases in between. The CDR3 has 14 amino acids. Looked up from germline, CDR1 is MNHEY and CDR2 is SVGAGI. The CDR3 DNA reads TGTGCCAGCAGTTACGCTCCTACGGCCGGGGAGCTGTTTTTT. It yields the protein CASSYAPTAGELFF.

This clone has more than one count but fewer than ten. The chain joins TRBV9 to TRBJ2-2, with 11 positions matching TRBD2. J was trimmed by 8 bases and V by 0 bases; bases with no gene match: 9. Germline V lookup: CDR1 SGDLS, CDR2 YYNGEE. This CDR3 has 17 residues. CDR3 region: CASSVAGLAGPGGELFF. The CDR3 DNA is TGTGCCAGCAGCGTAGCAGGACTAGCGGGCCCGGGGGGGGAGCTGTTTTTT. Full variable domain (rest looked up from reference TRBV9 and TRBJ2-2): DSGVTQTPKHLITATGQRVTLRCSPRSGDLSVYWYQQSLDQGLQFLIQYYNGEERAKGNILERFSAQQFPDLHSELNLSSLELGDSALYFCASSVAGLAGPGGELFFGEGSRLTVL.

The chain joins TRBV27 to TRBJ1-2, with 9 bases lining up with TRBD1. CDR1 is MNHEY and CDR2 is SMNVEV in the germline V gene (reference sequence). J lost 6 bases, V lost 2 bases, and 4 bases had no gene match. The CDR3 is 14 amino acids. This chain's CDR3 is CASSLRTGANGYTF. The CDR3 DNA sequence: TGTGCCAGCAGTTTAAGGACAGGGGCCAATGGCTACACCTTC.

The V and J genes are TRBV23-1 and TRBJ2-1; 9 nucleotides line up with TRBD2. TRBV23-1 carries the ORF label, with uncertain function. V shed 7 bases and J 7 bases; nucleotides not matched to a gene: 29. This CDR3 comprises 21 residues. This CDR3 is CASTLNRRDTHSSGIGNEQFF. CDR3 DNA sequence: TGCGCCAGCACCCTCAATCGTAGGGACACTCACTCTAGCGGGATCGGTAATGAGCAGTTCTTC.

This sequence joins TRBV13 and TRBJ1-1; 7 positions match TRBD1. This CDR3 has 11 residues. Germline CDR1 is PRHDT and CDR2 is FYEKMQ (reference sequence). Trimming took 5 bases from V and 7 from J; bases not matched to a gene: 1. The chain's CDR3 is CASSRDSEAFF. In nucleotides, the CDR3 is TGTGCCAGCAGCAGGGACAGTGAAGCTTTCTTT.

This clone was counted a single time. The chain combines TRBV10-1 with TRBJ2-5; D is uncertain. The CDR3 length is 11 residues. CDR1 WNHNN and CDR2 SYGVQD come from the germline V gene (reference sequence). Trimming took off 2 bases at V and 4 bases at J, with 2 bases between the two ends. CDR3 residues: CASSERETQYF. Written as DNA, the CDR3 is TGCGCCAGCAGTGAGCGAGAGACCCAGTACTTC.

V gene TRBV5-1 combines with J gene TRBJ2-1; 13 nucleotides line up with TRBD2. The CDR3 runs to 17 residues. The germline V gene encodes CDR1 SGHRS and CDR2 YFSETQ. J was trimmed by 7 bases and V by 3 bases; bases with no gene match: 10. This CDR3 reads CASSSRLAGGYINEQFF. The CDR3 DNA reads as TGCGCCAGCAGCTCCCGACTAGCGGGGGGCTATATTAATGAGCAGTTCTTC.

The V and J genes are TRBV11-1 and TRBJ1-2; 7 nucleotides agree with TRBD1. The ends lost 5 bases at V and 8 bases at J; junction bases unmatched: 11. CDR1 is SGHAT and CDR2 is FQDESV in the germline V gene (reference sequence). The CDR3 loop spans 14 amino acids. CDR3: CASSGQARLTGYTF. The CDR3 DNA follows: TGTGCCAGCAGCGGACAGGCCCGCCTTACCGGCTACACCTTC.

The V and J genes are TRBV27 and TRBJ2-7; 7 bases match TRBD1. J lost 3 bases, V lost 4 bases, and 6 bases had no gene match. This CDR3 is built from 14 residues. Germline V gene data show CDR1 as MNHEY and CDR2 as SMNVEV (reference sequence). In DNA form, the CDR3 reads TGTGCCAGCAGTTCCAGACAGGGAAACTACGAGCAGTACTTC. It yields the protein CASSSRQGNYEQYF.

As concerns this clone: One end of the junction does not line up with germline, which may come from a read error. This rearrangement joins TRBV7-8 to TRBJ1-2; no definite D call. CDR1 is SGHVS, CDR2 FQNEAQ, per germline. The CDR3 runs 13 residues. CDR3 DNA: TGTGCCAGCAGCTTAGCTGGGCCCGATGGCTACACTTTC. This encodes CASSLAGPDGYTF.

The gene calls are TRBV6-1 and TRBJ2-1, with D uncertain. Trimming took off 0 bases at V and 4 bases at J, with 13 bases between the two ends. CDR1 MNHNS and CDR2 SASEGT come from the germline V gene. The CDR3 runs to 16 residues. Here the CDR3 reads CASSEASHSRYNEQFF. CDR3 DNA: TGTGCCAGCAGTGAAGCAAGTCACAGCCGATACAATGAGCAGTTCTTC.

This chain joins TRBV5-8 and TRBJ2-7; a possible D gene is TRBD1 (6 bases). V was shortened by 4 bases and J by 2 bases, with 13 bases between the two germline ends. Germline CDR1 SGHTS, CDR2 YDEGEE. The CDR3 runs 14 residues. CDR3 DNA: TGTGCCAGCAGCAAGCAGGACAGACCCTACGAGCAGTACTTC. Its translation: CASSKQDRPYEQYF.

As DNA, the CDR3 is TGCAGTGCTAGGCCCCGGTACGAGCAGTACTTC. It yields the protein CSARPRYEQYF. The rearrangement joins TRBV20-1 to TRBJ2-7; D unresolved. The CDR3 totals 11 residues. The germline CDR1 and CDR2 sequences are DFQATT and SNEGSKA (reference sequence). The germline V and J ends were trimmed by 3 bases and 4 bases, with 7 bases remaining between them.

The V call is TRBV29-1, the J call TRBJ1-1; the D gene is possibly TRBD1 (6 bases). V dropped 7 bases and J dropped 0 bases, with 12 bases sitting between them. Germline loops: CDR1 SQVTM, CDR2 ANQGSEA. The CDR3 has 13 amino acids. The CDR3 sequence: CSGSGHLNTEAFF. CDR3 bases: TGCAGCGGCTCGGGACATTTGAACACTGAAGCTTTCTTT.

The rearrangement links TRBV2 to TRBJ1-5; D gene uncertain. There are 15 residues in the CDR3. Germline values: CDR1 SNHLY, CDR2 FYNNEI. V was trimmed by 3 bases and J by 5 bases, leaving 14 bases between them. The CDR3 sequence: CASSDRAPDYQPQHF. In DNA form, the CDR3 reads TGTGCCAGCAGTGATCGCGCCCCCGACTATCAGCCCCAGCATTTT.

A single count supports this clone. The V call is TRBV15, the J call TRBJ2-2; a weak D match, TRBD2 (6 bases). CDR3 length: 15 residues. Per germline, CDR1 LNHNV and CDR2 YYDKDF (reference sequence). Trimming left V 0 bases short and J 7 bases short, with 12 bases between. CDR3 sequence (DNA): TGTGCCACCAGCAGAGACCCGGGAGAGATCGGGGAGCTGTTTTTT. Amino acid sequence: CATSRDPGEIGELFF. Full variable domain (remainder filled in from reference TRBV15 and TRBJ2-2): DAMVIQNPRYQVTQFGKPVTLSCSQTLNHNVMYWYQQKSSQAPKLLFHYYDKDFNNEADTPDNFQSRRPNTSFCFLDIRSPGLGDTAMYLCATSRDPGEIGELFFGEGSRLTVL.

This sequence joins TRBV27 and TRBJ2-7, with D perhaps TRBD1 (5 bases). Trimming removed 6 bases from V and 5 bases from J, with 11 bases in between. CDR3 size: 12 residues. Germline V lookup: CDR1 MNHEY, CDR2 SMNVEV (reference sequence). CDR3 bases: TGTGCCAGCAGGCCAGGGCCCCACGAGCAGTACTTC. This encodes CASRPGPHEQYF.

This clone appeared a few times. The CDR3 region is CASSLGAGGFETQYF. CDR3 sequence (DNA): TGTGCCAGCAGTTTAGGGGCAGGGGGCTTCGAGACCCAGTACTTC. The J gene is TRBJ2-5, the V gene TRBV28; 8 nucleotides match TRBD1. Germline lookup yields CDR1 MDHEN and CDR2 SYDVKM. This CDR3 has 15 residues. Trimming at V came to 2 bases and at J to 5 bases, leaving 7 bases not matched to a gene.

The chain uses TRBV11-2 and TRBJ2-1; 8 bases match TRBD2. The CDR3 is 15 residues long. Germline CDR1 and CDR2: SGHAT and FQNNGV. J gave up 7 bases and V 5 bases, and 10 bases lay outside the gene matches. CDR3 in amino acids: CASSRQRGRGNEQFF. DNA of the CDR3: TGTGCCAGCAGCCGTCAGCGGGGGAGAGGGAATGAGCAGTTCTTC.

In this sample, this clone turned up once. The V gene is TRBV21-1, the J gene TRBJ1-3; TRBD1, the table's D call, lacks a check against the DNA. TRBV21-1 is a listed pseudogene. The CDR3 consists of 18 residues. The CDR3 loop reads CASSPPGQGVPTGNTIYF. The CDR3 region has the DNA TGTGCCAGCAGCCCACCAGGACAGGGGGTACCAACTGGAAACACCATATATTTT.

The chain uses TRBV2 and TRBJ1-1, with D hard to call. Trimming cost V 1 base and J 0 bases, with 6 bases left between them. The CDR3 runs 14 residues. CDR1 is SNHLY, CDR2 FYNNEI, per germline. CDR3 sequence: CASSEGIMNTEAFF. In DNA form, the CDR3 reads TGTGCCAGCAGTGAAGGTATTATGAACACTGAAGCTTTCTTT.

This clone was counted once. This chain joins TRBV18 and TRBJ1-4; 9 bases fit TRBD1. The J segment lost 8 bases and the V segment lost 5 bases, leaving 3 bases of the junction unmatched. Germline loops: CDR1 KGHSH, CDR2 LQKENI. This CDR3 contains 13 residues. CDR3 amino acids: CASSGTGREKLFF. The CDR3 bases are TGTGCCAGCTCAGGGACAGGGCGCGAAAAACTGTTTTTT.

The chain combines TRBV11-2 with TRBJ2-1, with TRBD2 matching over 8 bases. The CDR3 consists of 16 residues. J gave up 6 bases and V 0 bases, and 7 bases lay outside the gene matches. Germline V gene data show CDR1 as SGHAT and CDR2 as FQNNGV. This CDR3 is CASSLDPGLARNEQFF. DNA for the CDR3: TGTGCCAGCAGCTTAGATCCCGGACTAGCACGCAATGAGCAGTTCTTC.

This chain uses TRBV19 with TRBJ1-2, with 7 bases identical to TRBD1. CDR3 length: 11 residues. The J segment lost 3 bases and the V segment lost 9 bases, leaving 1 base of the junction unmatched. Germline V gene lookup returns CDR1 LNHDA and CDR2 SQIVND (reference sequence). The CDR3: CASGTDYGYTF. The CDR3, as DNA: TGTGCCAGCGGGACAGACTATGGCTACACCTTC.

The table lists this clone with a count of one. The V gene is TRBV9, the J gene TRBJ2-3, with D possibly being TRBD2 (6 bases). V lost 0 bases and J lost 0, with 8 bases in between. Germline V gene sequence: CDR1 SGDLS, CDR2 YYNGEE. The CDR3 consists of 15 residues. In DNA form, the CDR3 reads TGTGCCAGCAGCGTAGTAGCGGCAAGCACAGATACGCAGTATTTT. Encoded protein: CASSVVAASTDTQYF.